The 10 T cell receptor beta chains below were found in one sample sequenced in a study of blood T cell repertoires in COVID-19. The method was immunoSEQ multiplex PCR; TCRdb's version includes in-frame clones alone and lacks a portion of them. The data hold 40,000 to 55,000 clones, with more than 65% observed a single time. Sequenced: peripheral blood. The receptors here all came from a human donor in a cohort sampled during active COVID-19.

The CDR3 loop reads CASMPSRGESTDTQYF. Here the CDR3 DNA reads TGTGCCAGCATGCCCTCACGGGGAGAAAGCACAGATACGCAGTATTTT. This sequence joins TRBV4-2 and TRBJ2-3, with a possible D match to TRBD2 (5 bases). This CDR3 region has 16 residues. V was clipped by 7 bases and J by 0 bases, with 17 bases between them. Per the germline V gene, CDR1 is LGHNA and CDR2 is YNFKEQ.

This clone is labeled as medium-sized. The J gene is TRBJ2-7, the V gene TRBV11-2; 8 bases fit TRBD1. Germline loops: CDR1 SGHAT, CDR2 FQNNGV. The CDR3 runs to 19 residues. Trimming took 3 bases from V and 2 from J; bases not matched to a gene: 18. The CDR3 sequence: CASSFTSGTGPIRTYEQYF. The CDR3 DNA sequence: TGTGCCAGCAGCTTCACGTCTGGGACAGGCCCCATCCGGACCTACGAGCAGTACTTC.

The J gene is TRBJ2-5, the V gene TRBV5-1; TRBD2 might be the D (6 bases). CDR1 SGHRS and CDR2 YFSETQ come from the germline V gene. The CDR3 runs to 14 residues. Deletions cut 0 bases from V and 2 bases from J, with 8 bases between. In DNA, the CDR3 is TGCGCCAGCAGCTTGGGCGCGGGACAAGAGACCCAGTACTTC. This translates into CASSLGAGQETQYF.

DNA of the CDR3: TGTGCCAGCAGTTTTCGGAGGGACGGAAACACCGGGGAGCTGTTTTTT. This gives the protein CASSFRRDGNTGELFF. The chain carries TRBV11-2 and TRBJ2-2; D might be TRBD2 (6 bases). CDR1 and CDR2 (germline): SGHAT, FQNNGV. The CDR3 has 16 residues. Trimming removed 6 bases at V and 2 bases at J, with 16 bases between.

This clone was observed once. The J gene is TRBJ2-1, the V gene TRBV7-3, with 7 bases fitting TRBD2. Germline CDR1 reads SGHTA; CDR2 reads FQGTGA. This CDR3 is 16 amino acids long. V was clipped by 1 base and J by 4 bases; unmatched bases: 7. The DNA for the CDR3 is TGTGCCAGCAGCTTAAAGGCGGGAGCAGGTTACAATGAGCAGTTCTTC. As protein: CASSLKAGAGYNEQFF.

The J gene is TRBJ2-5, the V gene TRBV2; possible D gene TRBD1, 6 bases. Between the trimmed V and J ends, which lost 3 bases and 1 base, there was a span of 9 bases. Germline loops: CDR1 SNHLY, CDR2 FYNNEI. There are 14 residues in the CDR3. This chain's CDR3 is CASSDVGAQETQYF. For the CDR3, the DNA is TGTGCCAGCAGTGACGTGGGGGCCCAAGAGACCCAGTACTTC. Combining the CDR3 with reference TRBV2 and TRBJ2-5 gives the whole variable domain EPEVTQTPSHQVTQMGQEVILRCVPISNHLYFYWYRQILGQKVEFLVSFYNNEISEKSEIFDDQFSVERPDGSNFTLKIRSTKLEDSAMYFCASSDVGAQETQYFGPGTRLLVL.

The chain has TRBV4-2 and TRBJ2-3; TRBD2 matches 7 bases. The CDR3 consists of 14 residues. Germline CDR1 LGHNA, CDR2 YNFKEQ. The trim removed 0 bases at V and 5 bases at J, leaving 2 bases unmatched. The CDR3: CASSQDGGEDTQYF. The CDR3 DNA sequence: TGTGCCAGCAGCCAAGATGGGGGGGAAGATACGCAGTATTTT.

This chain uses TRBV18 with TRBJ2-3; D might be TRBD2 (5 bases). Trimming removed 3 bases from V and 4 bases from J, with 14 bases in between. There are 15 residues in the CDR3. The germline gives CDR1 KGHSH, CDR2 LQKENI. The CDR3 reads CASSPDLARADTQYF. The CDR3 bases are TGTGCCAGCTCACCGGACCTAGCTCGAGCAGATACGCAGTATTTT.

The rearrangement joins TRBV18 to TRBJ2-7, with TRBD1 matching 8 bases. Looked up from germline, CDR1 is KGHSH and CDR2 is LQKENI. The CDR3 totals 13 residues. V shed 3 bases and J 3 bases; nucleotides not matched to a gene: 1. The CDR3 protein is CASSPGQDYEQYF. CDR3 coding DNA: TGTGCCAGCTCACCGGGACAGGACTACGAGCAGTACTTC.

The table lists this clone with a count of one. This chain uses TRBV27 with TRBJ2-1; 8 nucleotides match TRBD1. The V gene end was trimmed by 6 bases and the J gene end by 3 bases; junction bases not matched to a gene: 10. The CDR3 is made up of 16 amino acids. Germline V gives CDR1 MNHEY, CDR2 SMNVEV (reference sequence). The CDR3 nucleotides are TGTGCCAGCAGCCCAATCGACAGGGGTAACTACAATGAGCAGTTCTTC. Encoded protein: CASSPIDRGNYNEQFF.